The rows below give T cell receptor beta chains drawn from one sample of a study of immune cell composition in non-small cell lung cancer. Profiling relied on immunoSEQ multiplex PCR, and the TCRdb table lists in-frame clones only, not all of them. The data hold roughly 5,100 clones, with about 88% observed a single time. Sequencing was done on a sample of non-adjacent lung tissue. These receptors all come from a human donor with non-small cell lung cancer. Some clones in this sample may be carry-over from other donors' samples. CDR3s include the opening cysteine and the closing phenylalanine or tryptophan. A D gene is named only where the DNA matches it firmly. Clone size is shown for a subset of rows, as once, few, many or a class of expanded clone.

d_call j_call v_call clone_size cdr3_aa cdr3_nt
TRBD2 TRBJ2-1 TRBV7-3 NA CASSLDAGGYNEQFF TGTGCCAGCAGCTTAGACGCGGGAGGATACAATGAGCAGTTCTTC
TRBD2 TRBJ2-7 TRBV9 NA CASSEGTSRYEQYF TGTGCCAGCAGCGAAGGGACTAGCAGGTACGAGCAGTACTTC
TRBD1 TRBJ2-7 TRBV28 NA CARRIGTGSSYEQYF TGTGCCAGGAGGATAGGGACAGGGTCTTCCTACGAGCAGTACTTC
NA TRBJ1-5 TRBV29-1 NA CSVEGAGRVNNQPQHF TGCAGCGTTGAAGGAGCAGGGAGGGTGAACAATCAGCCCCAGCATTTT
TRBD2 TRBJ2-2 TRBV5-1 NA CASSLSAGGFTGELFF TGCGCCAGCAGCTTGTCGGCGGGGGGGTTTACCGGGGAGCTGTTTTTT
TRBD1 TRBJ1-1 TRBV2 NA CASSGQVNTEAFF TGTGCCAGCTCGGGACAGGTGAACACTGAAGCTTTCTTT
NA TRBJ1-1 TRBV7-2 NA CASSREVRSSNTEAFF TGTGCCAGCAGCAGGGAGGTCAGAAGCTCGAACACTGAAGCTTTCTTT
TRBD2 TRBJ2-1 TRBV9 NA CASSVGTGGHNEQFF TGTGCCAGCAGCGTAGGAACGGGGGGGCACAATGAGCAGTTCTTC
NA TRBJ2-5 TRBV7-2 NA CASSLVRDRGETQYF TGTGCCAGCAGCTTAGTAAGGGATAGGGGAGAGACCCAGTACTTC
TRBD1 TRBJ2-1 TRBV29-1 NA CSPKGTGFFGEQFF TGCAGCCCCAAAGGGACAGGGTTTTTCGGGGAGCAGTTCTTC
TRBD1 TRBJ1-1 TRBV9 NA CASSLVRTGTEAFF TGTGCCAGCAGCCTCGTCCGGACAGGGACTGAAGCTTTCTTT
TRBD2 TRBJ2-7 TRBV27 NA CASSLYLAGGVYEQYF TGTGCCAGCAGTTTATACCTAGCGGGGGGGGTCTACGAGCAGTACTTC
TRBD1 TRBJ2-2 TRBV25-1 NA CASSGRGLDTGELFF TGTGCCAGCAGTGGCAGGGGGCTTGACACCGGGGAGCTGTTTTTT
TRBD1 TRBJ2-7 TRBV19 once CASRSTGTPFYEQYF TGTGCCAGTAGATCGACAGGGACACCTTTTTACGAGCAGTACTTC
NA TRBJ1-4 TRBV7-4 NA CASSRRQPTNEKLFF TGTGCCAGCAGCCGTCGACAGCCAACTAATGAAAAACTGTTTTTT
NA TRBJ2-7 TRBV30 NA CAWSVPGVYEQYF TGTGCCTGGAGTGTACCGGGAGTCTACGAGCAGTACTTC
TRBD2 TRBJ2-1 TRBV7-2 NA CASSLSGTSGIGEQFF TGTGCCAGCAGCTTGTCCGGGACTAGCGGGATAGGGGAGCAGTTCTTC
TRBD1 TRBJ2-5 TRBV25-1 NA CASQGAGKETQYF TGTGCCAGTCAGGGGGCAGGTAAAGAGACCCAGTACTTC
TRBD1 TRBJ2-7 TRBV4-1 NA CASSQSGTGAYEQYF TGCGCCAGCAGCCAGTCCGGGACAGGGGCCTACGAGCAGTACTTC
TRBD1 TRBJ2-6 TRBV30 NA CAWTYRGAGANVLTF TGTGCCTGGACTTACAGGGGGGCTGGGGCCAACGTCCTGACTTTC
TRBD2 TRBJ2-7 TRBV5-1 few CASSFGPTGTSGSYEQYF TGCGCCAGCAGCTTCGGACCAACCGGGACTAGCGGGAGCTACGAGCAGTACTTC
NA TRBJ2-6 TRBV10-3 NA CAISGGSGANVLTF TGTGCCATCAGTGGAGGTTCTGGGGCCAACGTCCTGACTTTC
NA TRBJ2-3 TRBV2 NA CASSEASAGNKDTQYF TGTGCCAGCAGTGAAGCGTCCGCAGGGAATAAGGATACGCAGTATTTT
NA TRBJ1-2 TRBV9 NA CASSPNGGYGYTF TGTGCCAGCAGCCCGAACGGGGGATATGGCTACACCTTC
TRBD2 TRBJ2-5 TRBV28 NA CASSRTGLVTQYF TGTGCCAGCAGTCGAACGGGACTAGTGACCCAGTACTTC
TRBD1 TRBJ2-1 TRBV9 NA CASTVGAGGNEQFF TGTGCCAGCACCGTCGGGGCAGGGGGCAATGAGCAGTTCTTC
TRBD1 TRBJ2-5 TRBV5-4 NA CASSVWDRREETQYF TGTGCCAGCAGCGTATGGGACAGGCGGGAAGAGACCCAGTACTTC
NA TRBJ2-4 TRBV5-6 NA CASSFLQGGGIQYF TGTGCCAGCAGCTTTCTACAGGGTGGGGGCATTCAGTACTTC
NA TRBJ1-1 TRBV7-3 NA CASKGGLGTEAFF TGTGCCAGCAAGGGGGGGTTAGGCACTGAAGCTTTCTTT
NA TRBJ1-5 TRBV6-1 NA CASRQVNNQPQHF TGTGCCAGCAGACAGGTCAACAATCAGCCCCAGCATTTT
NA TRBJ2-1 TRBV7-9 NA CASSLMHGQSSYNEQFF TGTGCCAGCAGTTTAATGCATGGACAGAGCTCCTACAATGAGCAGTTCTTC
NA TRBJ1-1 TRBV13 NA CASSLGGETRAFF TGTGCCAGCAGCTTAGGGGGCGAGACCCGGGCTTTCTTT
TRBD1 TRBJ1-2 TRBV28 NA CASSLGTGGNGYTF TGTGCCAGCAGTTTAGGGACAGGGGGCAATGGCTACACCTTC
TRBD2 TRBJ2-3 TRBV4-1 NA CASSQGSLAGDTQYF TGCGCCAGCAGCCAAGGTTCACTAGCGGGCGATACGCAGTATTTT
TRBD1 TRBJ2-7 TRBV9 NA CASSAGQGPGEQYF TGTGCCAGCAGCGCCGGACAGGGTCCGGGCGAGCAGTACTTC
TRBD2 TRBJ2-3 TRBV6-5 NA CASSYSGLRSDTQYF TGTGCCAGCAGTTACTCGGGACTAAGGTCAGATACGCAGTATTTT
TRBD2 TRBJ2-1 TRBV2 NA CASSDPGLAESYNEQFF TGTGCCAGCAGTGACCCGGGACTAGCGGAAAGCTACAATGAGCAGTTCTTC
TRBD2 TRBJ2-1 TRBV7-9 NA CASSPRTSGNNEQFF TGTGCCAGCAGCCCTAGGACTAGCGGAAACAATGAGCAGTTCTTC
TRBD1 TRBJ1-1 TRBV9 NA CASSAGGAYNTEAFF TGTGCCAGCAGCGCAGGGGGAGCCTATAACACTGAAGCTTTCTTT
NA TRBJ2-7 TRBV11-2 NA CASSLDPYSYEQYF TGTGCCAGCAGCTTAGATCCGTATTCCTACGAGCAGTACTTC
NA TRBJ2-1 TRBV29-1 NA CSSRVYNEQFF TGCAGCTCCCGTGTTTACAATGAGCAGTTCTTC
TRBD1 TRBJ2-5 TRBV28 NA CASSFLTGGAETQYF TGTGCCAGCAGTTTTTTAACAGGGGGCGCCGAGACCCAGTACTTC
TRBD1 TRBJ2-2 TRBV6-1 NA CASSEALQGAIGGELFF TGTGCCAGCAGTGAAGCGCTTCAGGGGGCCATCGGCGGGGAGCTGTTTTTT
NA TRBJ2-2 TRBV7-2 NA CASSPQVIGELFF TGTGCCAGCAGCCCACAGGTGATCGGGGAGCTGTTTTTT
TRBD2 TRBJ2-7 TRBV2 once CASTLGGRAYEQYF TGTGCCAGCACCTTGGGCGGGAGAGCCTACGAGCAGTACTTC
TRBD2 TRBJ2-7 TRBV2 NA CASSLLGLAGDEQYF TGTGCCAGCAGCCTCTTAGGACTAGCGGGAGACGAGCAGTACTTC
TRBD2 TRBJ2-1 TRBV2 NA CASRGGLAGGINEQFF TGTGCCAGCAGGGGAGGACTAGCGGGGGGGATCAATGAGCAGTTCTTC
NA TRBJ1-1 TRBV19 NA CASSDRPGGTEAFF TGTGCCAGTAGCGACCGGCCGGGTGGAACTGAAGCTTTCTTT
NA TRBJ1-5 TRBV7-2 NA CASSLSEGGQPQHF TGTGCCAGCAGCTTATCGGAGGGCGGTCAGCCCCAGCATTTT
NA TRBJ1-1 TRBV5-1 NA CASSNGQGGTEAFF TGCGCCAGCAGCAATGGTCAGGGAGGCACTGAAGCTTTCTTT
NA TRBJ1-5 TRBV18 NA CASSPGDSYSNQPQHF TGTGCCAGCTCACCCGGCGACAGCTATAGCAATCAGCCCCAGCATTTT